The sequence of this T cell receptor beta chain was determined in a study of cytomegalovirus exposure and HLA in healthy donors. Study at large: Earlier findings included more than 95 million unique TCR beta sequences obtained from about 170 million T cells. Points from the study as a whole: Presence/absence analyses supposed approximately even sequencing depth among donors. More clonal expansion characterized HLA-associated TCR beta chains than equally common others in a later analysis. Analyzed later, association rates of TCRs varied across HLA loci, with DRB1 most and HLA-C fewest.

Amplification used 60 Vbeta primers and 13 Jbeta primers. Some clones are missing from TCRdb's copy, which holds only in-frame ones; the method was immunoSEQ multiplex PCR. Altogether under 200,000 clones are present, about three quarters being singletons, with the ten largest covering approximately 2.4%. This clone was detected a few times. Its antigen is still unknown. CDR3 length: 14 residues. Germline V gene data show CDR1 as SEHNR and CDR2 as FQNEAQ (reference sequence). The ends lost 7 bases at V and 5 bases at J; junction bases unmatched: 8. The sample comprised PBMCs. The rearrangement uses TRBV7-9 and TRBJ1-1; the match to TRBD1 covers 9 bases. The source is a woman aged 35 to 49 in good health and CMV-seropositive. The CDR3 region is CASMRDRDGTEAFF. In DNA form, the CDR3 reads TGTGCCAGCATGAGGGACAGGGATGGAACTGAAGCTTTCTTT.